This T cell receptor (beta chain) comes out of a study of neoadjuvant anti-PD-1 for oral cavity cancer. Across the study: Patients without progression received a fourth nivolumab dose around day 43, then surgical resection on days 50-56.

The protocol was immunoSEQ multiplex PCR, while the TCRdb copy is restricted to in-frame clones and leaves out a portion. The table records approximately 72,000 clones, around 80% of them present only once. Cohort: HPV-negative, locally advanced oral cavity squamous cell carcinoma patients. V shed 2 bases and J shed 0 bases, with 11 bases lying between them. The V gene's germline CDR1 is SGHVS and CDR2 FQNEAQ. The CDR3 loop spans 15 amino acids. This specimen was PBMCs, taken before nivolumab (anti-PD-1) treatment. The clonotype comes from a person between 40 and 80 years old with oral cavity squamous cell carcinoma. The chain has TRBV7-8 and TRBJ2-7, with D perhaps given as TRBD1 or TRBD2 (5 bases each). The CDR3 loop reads CASSLLAGSSYEQYF. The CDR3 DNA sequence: TGTGCCAGCAGCTTACTGGCAGGGAGCTCCTACGAGCAGTACTTC.